Listed below are T cell receptor beta chains from one sample, sequenced in a study of identical twins. TCRdb independently ran MiXCR on the 5' RACE reads; one entry per CDR3 protein. The sample contains a few hundred thousand distinct CDR3 sequences, more than 9% of which appear only once. Another study also made use of these data, one on yellow fever vaccine responses in identical twins.

The material sequenced was PBMCs. The receptor source for this set is a woman aged 18-35 years in good health. The conserved cysteine and the conserved F or W are not part of the CDR3 here.

TRBV7-9	ASSSLSAPAETQY
TRBV3-1	ASSQGTSGLE
TRBV7-9	ASSSEGQVFNEQF
TRBV7-2	ASSLALLGVREQF
TRBV20-1	SARGQGYGNTIY
TRBV25-1	ASSKTTGANVLT
TRBV23-1	ASSQTYRDLYYEQY
TRBV12-3/TRBV12-4	ASTIKAGTVNYGYT
TRBV7-8	ASASEFQETQY
TRBV15	ATSRDPRAPDTQY
TRBV5-4	ASRLRLSGSYNEQF
TRBV3-1	ASSHDRLSYEQY
TRBV5-1	ASSFPGAGDEQF
TRBV12-3/TRBV12-4	ASNEGPAGEQY
TRBV18	ASSPRLAGVQETQY
TRBV5-4	ASSFGPGTLGVLADTQY